The rows below give T cell receptor beta chains drawn from one sample of a study of spatial heterogeneity in lung cancer. One entry per CDR3 protein results from TCRdb running MiXCR on the 5' RACE reads. The sample lists thousands of distinct CDR3 sequences, 9.5% to 15% seen once, with roughly 9.6% in the top ten. The sample was lung tumor tissue, taken at surgery. Receptor source: a male donor with early-stage non-small cell lung cancer. Each CDR3 is given with its conserved first and last residue. Fields, in order: clone size, V gene, D gene, J gene, CDR3 DNA, CDR3 protein. A D gene is named only where the DNA matches it firmly. The size entry is marked missing in some rows and otherwise reads once, few, many or a size class.

size: many
V: TRBV12-3/TRBV12-4
D: .
J: TRBJ2-1
DNA: TGTGCCAGCAGTGAAACCTCCCCCTACAATGAGCAGTTCTTC
CDR3: CASSETSPYNEQFF

size: .
V: TRBV2
D: .
J: TRBJ2-5
DNA: TGTGCCAGCAGTTCGGTCGAGACCCAGTACTTC
CDR3: CASSSVETQYF

size: many
V: TRBV20-1
D: .
J: TRBJ2-2
DNA: TGCAGTGCTAGAGTTGGAACCGGGGAGCTGTTTTTT
CDR3: CSARVGTGELFF

size: many
V: TRBV9
D: TRBD2
J: TRBJ2-7
DNA: TGTGCCAGCAGCGGCGGACTAGCGGGACTTGAGCAGTACTTC
CDR3: CASSGGLAGLEQYF

size: .
V: TRBV6-6
D: TRBD1
J: TRBJ2-7
DNA: TGTGCCAGCAAGGACAGGGGGCCGTACGAGCAGTACTTC
CDR3: CASKDRGPYEQYF

size: many
V: TRBV10-3
D: TRBD1
J: TRBJ2-7
DNA: TGTGCCATCAGTGAAGGGGACAGGGGGCTGAACGAGCAGTACTTC
CDR3: CAISEGDRGLNEQYF

size: medium-sized
V: TRBV20-1
D: .
J: TRBJ2-7
DNA: TGCAGTGCTAGTTTGATGGCCGGGGCCCACGAGCAGTACTTC
CDR3: CSASLMAGAHEQYF

size: many
V: TRBV27
D: TRBD2
J: TRBJ2-7
DNA: TGTGCCAGCAGCCGGACCGGCGGGGGACCTTACGAGCAGTACTTC
CDR3: CASSRTGGGPYEQYF

size: many
V: TRBV11-2
D: .
J: TRBJ2-5
DNA: TGTGCCAGCAGCTTACCAGAGACCCAGTACTTC
CDR3: CASSLPETQYF

size: medium-sized
V: TRBV10-3
D: TRBD2
J: TRBJ2-1
DNA: TGTGCCATCAGCGGGACTAGCGTCGGGGATGAGCAGTTCTTC
CDR3: CAISGTSVGDEQFF